A single sample gave rise to the 7 T cell receptor beta chains below, sequenced in a study of identical twins. Each CDR3 protein is one row after TCRdb ran MiXCR on the 5' RACE reads. Among some 100,000 distinct CDR3 sequences listed, less than 6.5% were seen once. The sequencing sample was made of memory T cells sorted from blood. The source of these receptors is a woman aged 50 to 65 in good health.

This clonotype was observed at least ten times. The chain has TRBV20-1 and TRBJ1-2, with D possibly TRBD1 on 5 matching bases. The CDR3 contains 13 residues. Per germline, CDR1 DFQATT and CDR2 SNEGSKA (reference sequence). Between the trimmed V and J ends, which lost 2 bases and 3 bases, there was a span of 10 bases. The CDR3 DNA reads as TGCAGTGCTAGATTTCAGGGTGACTATGGCTACACCTTC. Encoded protein: CSARFQGDYGYTF.

This clonotype was picked up many times. The chain combines TRBV12-3 or TRBV12-4 with TRBJ1-1; the D gene is possibly TRBD1 (5 bases). V was clipped by 6 bases and J by 4 bases, with 12 bases between them. CDR3 size: 13 residues. The CDR3 sequence is CASRRGEGTEAFF. The CDR3 bases are TGTGCCAGCAGACGGGGGGAAGGCACTGAAGCTTTCTTT.

This clonotype came up many times. The chain uses TRBV5-4 and TRBJ2-3, with TRBD2 as a possible D gene (6 bases). The length of the CDR3 is 14 residues. V was cut by 7 bases and J by 5 bases, with 17 bases left in between. Germline-derived CDR1 and CDR2 are SGHNT and YYREEE (reference sequence). The CDR3 sequence is CASRYSGVKDTQYF. CDR3 DNA: TGTGCCAGCCGATACTCGGGAGTTAAAGATACGCAGTATTTT.

The chain has TRBV5-1 and TRBJ2-1; a possible D gene is TRBD2 (5 bases). The CDR3 sequence is 12 residues long. Deletions cut 0 bases from V and 12 bases from J, with 10 bases between. The V gene's germline CDR1 is SGHRS and CDR2 YFSETQ. The CDR3 nucleotides are TGCGCCAGCAGCTTGGGACCGGGGTTGCAGTTCTTC. The encoded protein is CASSLGPGLQFF. Based on the CDR3 plus reference TRBV5-1 and TRBJ2-1, the full variable domain is KAGVTQTPRYLIKTRGQQVTLSCSPISGHRSVSWYQQTPGQGLQFLFEYFSETQRNKGNFPGRFSGRQFSNSRSEMNVSTLELGDSALYLCASSLGPGLQFFGPGTRLTVL.

The J gene is TRBJ2-7, the V gene TRBV28; 10 bases are a match to TRBD2. This CDR3 is 12 amino acids long. Germline CDR1 reads MDHEN; CDR2 reads SYDVKM. V lost 11 bases to trimming and J lost 12 bases; unmatched junction nucleotides: 13. The CDR3 is CAALAGAPLPYV. The CDR3 nucleotides are TGTGCCGCCCTAGCGGGAGCCCCTCTCCCGTACGTC.

Many counts were recorded for this clonotype. This chain connects TRBV6-4 to TRBJ2-3; D not certain. V dropped 7 bases and J dropped 4 bases, with 15 bases sitting between them. Germline loops: CDR1 MRHNA, CDR2 SNTAGT. CDR3 length: 14 residues. The CDR3 sequence is CASKETTLADTQYF. DNA of the CDR3: TGTGCCAGCAAAGAAACTACTCTCGCAGATACGCAGTATTTT.

This sequence joins TRBV19 and TRBJ2-1; either TRBD1 or TRBD2 may fit D (6 bases each). The germline V gene encodes CDR1 LNHDA and CDR2 SQIVND (reference sequence). This CDR3 region has 17 residues. V was shortened by 2 bases and J by 8 bases, with 22 bases between the two germline ends. This chain's CDR3 is CASSIFRGPGEIHEQFF. For the CDR3, the DNA is TGTGCCAGTAGTATATTTCGGGGGCCCGGGGAAATCCATGAGCAGTTCTTC.